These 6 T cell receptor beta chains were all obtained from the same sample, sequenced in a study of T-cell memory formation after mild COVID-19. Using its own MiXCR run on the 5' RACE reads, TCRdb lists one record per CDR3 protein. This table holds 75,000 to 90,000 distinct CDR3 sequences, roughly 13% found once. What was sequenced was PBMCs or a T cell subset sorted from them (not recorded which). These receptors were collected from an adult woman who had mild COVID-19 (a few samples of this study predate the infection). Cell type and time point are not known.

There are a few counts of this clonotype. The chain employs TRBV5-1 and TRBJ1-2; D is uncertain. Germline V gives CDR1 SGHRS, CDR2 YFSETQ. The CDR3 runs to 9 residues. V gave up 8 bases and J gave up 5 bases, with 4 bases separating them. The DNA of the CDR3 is TGCGCCAGGCGATATGGCTACACCTTC. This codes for CARRYGYTF. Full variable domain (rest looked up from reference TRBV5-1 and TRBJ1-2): KAGVTQTPRYLIKTRGQQVTLSCSPISGHRSVSWYQQTPGQGLQFLFEYFSETQRNKGNFPGRFSGRQFSNSRSEMNVSTLELGDSALYLCARRYGYTFGSGTRLTVV.

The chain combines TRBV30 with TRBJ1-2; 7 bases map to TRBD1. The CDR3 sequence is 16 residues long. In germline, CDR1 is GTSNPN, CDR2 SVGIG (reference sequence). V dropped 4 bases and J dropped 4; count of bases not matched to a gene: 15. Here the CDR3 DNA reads TGTGCCTGGATTCGCCCCTCGGACAGGCACTTCTATGGCTACACCTTC. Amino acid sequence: CAWIRPSDRHFYGYTF.

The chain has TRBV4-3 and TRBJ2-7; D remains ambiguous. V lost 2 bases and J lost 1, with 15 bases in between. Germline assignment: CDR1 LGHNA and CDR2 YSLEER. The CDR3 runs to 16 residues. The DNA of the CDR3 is TGCGCCAGCAGCCAAAGTAGTCAGGATATGTCCTACGAGCAGTACTTC. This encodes CASSQSSQDMSYEQYF.

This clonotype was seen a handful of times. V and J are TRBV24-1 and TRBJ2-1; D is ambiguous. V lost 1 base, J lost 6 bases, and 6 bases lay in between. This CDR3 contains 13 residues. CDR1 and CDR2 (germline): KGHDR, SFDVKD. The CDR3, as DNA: TGTGCCACCAGTGATTTTAACATCAATGAGCAGTTCTTC. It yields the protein CATSDFNINEQFF.

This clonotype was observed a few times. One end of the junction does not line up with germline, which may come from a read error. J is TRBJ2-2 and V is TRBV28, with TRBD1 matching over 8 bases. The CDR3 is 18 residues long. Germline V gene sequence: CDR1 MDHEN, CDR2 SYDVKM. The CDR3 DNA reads TGTGCCAGCAGTCCATTGCTCAGGGACAGGAGGAACACCGGGGACCTGTTTTTT. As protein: CASSPLLRDRRNTGDLFF.

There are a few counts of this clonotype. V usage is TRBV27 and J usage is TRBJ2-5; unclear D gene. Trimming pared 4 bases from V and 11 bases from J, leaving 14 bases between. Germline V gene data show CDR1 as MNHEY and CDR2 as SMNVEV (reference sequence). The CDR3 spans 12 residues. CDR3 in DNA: TGTGCCAGCAGTTCTTTCGACGGTCCGCAGTACTTC. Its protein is CASSSFDGPQYF.